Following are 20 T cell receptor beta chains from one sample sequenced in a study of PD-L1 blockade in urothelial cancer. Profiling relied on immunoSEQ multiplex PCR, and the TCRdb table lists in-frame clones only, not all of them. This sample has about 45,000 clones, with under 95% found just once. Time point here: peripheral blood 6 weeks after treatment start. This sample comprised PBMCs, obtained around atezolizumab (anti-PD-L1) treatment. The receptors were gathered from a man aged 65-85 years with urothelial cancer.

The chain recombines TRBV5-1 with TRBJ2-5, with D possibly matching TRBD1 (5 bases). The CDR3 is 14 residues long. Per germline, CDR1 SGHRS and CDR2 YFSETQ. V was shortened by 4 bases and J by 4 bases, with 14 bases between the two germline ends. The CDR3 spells CASSPRVGAETQYF. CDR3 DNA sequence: TGCGCCAGCAGCCCTCGGGTTGGGGCAGAGACCCAGTACTTC.

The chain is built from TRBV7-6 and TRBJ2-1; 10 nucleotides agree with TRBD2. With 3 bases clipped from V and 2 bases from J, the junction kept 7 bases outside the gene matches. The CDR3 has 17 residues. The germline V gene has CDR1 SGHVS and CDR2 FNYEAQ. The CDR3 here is CASSLRPSGSTYNEQFF. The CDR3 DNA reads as TGTGCCAGCAGCTTGCGCCCTAGCGGGAGTACCTACAATGAGCAGTTCTTC.

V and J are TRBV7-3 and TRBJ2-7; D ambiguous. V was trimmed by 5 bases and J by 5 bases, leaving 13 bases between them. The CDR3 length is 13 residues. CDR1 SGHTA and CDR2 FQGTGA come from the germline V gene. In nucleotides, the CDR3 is TGTGCCAGCAGCCTTACATATCGGGACGAGCAGTACTTC. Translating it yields CASSLTYRDEQYF.

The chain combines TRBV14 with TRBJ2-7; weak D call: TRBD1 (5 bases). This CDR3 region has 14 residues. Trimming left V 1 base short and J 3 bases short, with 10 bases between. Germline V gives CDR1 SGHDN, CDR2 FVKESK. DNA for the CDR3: TGTGCCAGCAGCCAAGTTGGGGCGCGCTACGAGCAGTACTTC. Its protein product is CASSQVGARYEQYF.

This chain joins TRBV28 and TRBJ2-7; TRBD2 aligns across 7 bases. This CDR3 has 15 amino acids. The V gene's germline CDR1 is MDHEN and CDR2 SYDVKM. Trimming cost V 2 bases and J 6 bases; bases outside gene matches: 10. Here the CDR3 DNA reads TGTGCCAGCAGTTTAATGGCGGGAGTCGCCGGCGAGCAGTACTTC. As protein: CASSLMAGVAGEQYF.

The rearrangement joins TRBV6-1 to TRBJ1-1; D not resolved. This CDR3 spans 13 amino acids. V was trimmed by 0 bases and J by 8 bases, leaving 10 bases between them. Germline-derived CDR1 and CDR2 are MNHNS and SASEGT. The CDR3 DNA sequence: TGTGCCAGCAGTGAAGCAGGCAGGTCGGAAGCTTTCTTT. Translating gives CASSEAGRSEAFF.

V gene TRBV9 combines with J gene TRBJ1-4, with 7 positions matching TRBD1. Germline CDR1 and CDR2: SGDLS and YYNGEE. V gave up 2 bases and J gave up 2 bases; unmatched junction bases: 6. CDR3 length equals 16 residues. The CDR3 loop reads CASSVTPTGTNEKLFF. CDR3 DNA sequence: TGTGCCAGCAGCGTCACGCCGACAGGGACTAATGAAAAACTGTTTTTT.

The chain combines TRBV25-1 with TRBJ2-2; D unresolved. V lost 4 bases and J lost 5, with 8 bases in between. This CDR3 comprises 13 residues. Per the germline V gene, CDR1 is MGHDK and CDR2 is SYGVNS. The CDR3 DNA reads TGTGCCAGCAGTGTAGGAGAGACCGGGGAGCTGTTTTTT. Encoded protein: CASSVGETGELFF.

The CDR3 protein is CASSSRPQGAGETQYF. Here the CDR3 DNA reads TGTGCCAGCAGCTCCCGACCACAGGGGGCAGGGGAGACCCAGTACTTC. The chain joins TRBV7-3 to TRBJ2-5, with TRBD1 matching 9 bases. J was trimmed by 5 bases and V by 4 bases; bases with no gene match: 11. Per the germline V gene, CDR1 is SGHTA and CDR2 is FQGTGA. The CDR3 has 16 residues.

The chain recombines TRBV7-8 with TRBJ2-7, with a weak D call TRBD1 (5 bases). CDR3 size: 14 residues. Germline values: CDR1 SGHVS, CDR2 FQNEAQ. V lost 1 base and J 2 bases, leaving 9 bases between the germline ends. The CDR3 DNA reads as TGTGCCAGCAGCTTAGGCAGGGCGCCCTACGAGCAGTACTTC. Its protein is CASSLGRAPYEQYF.

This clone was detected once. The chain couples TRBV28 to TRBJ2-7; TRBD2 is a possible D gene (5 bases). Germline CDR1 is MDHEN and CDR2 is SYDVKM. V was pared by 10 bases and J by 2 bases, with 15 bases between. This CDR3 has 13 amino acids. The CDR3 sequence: CATRERGPYEQYF. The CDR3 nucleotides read TGTGCCACCCGTGAAAGAGGGCCCTACGAGCAGTACTTC.

The CDR3 is CASSQEWDRNLEAFF. CDR3 nucleotides: TGCGCCAGCAGCCAAGAATGGGACAGGAACCTAGAAGCTTTCTTT. J is TRBJ1-1 and V is TRBV4-1; the match to TRBD1 covers 8 bases. The germline CDR1 and CDR2 sequences are MGHRA and YSYEKL. The V and J ends lost 0 bases and 8 bases, in that order; junction bases with no gene match: 8. The CDR3 is 15 residues long.

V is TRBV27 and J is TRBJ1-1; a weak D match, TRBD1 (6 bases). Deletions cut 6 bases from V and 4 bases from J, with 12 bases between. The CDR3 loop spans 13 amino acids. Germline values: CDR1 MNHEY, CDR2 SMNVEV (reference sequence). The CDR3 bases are TGTGCCAGCAGAACAATACAGGGCACTGAAGCTTTCTTT. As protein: CASRTIQGTEAFF.

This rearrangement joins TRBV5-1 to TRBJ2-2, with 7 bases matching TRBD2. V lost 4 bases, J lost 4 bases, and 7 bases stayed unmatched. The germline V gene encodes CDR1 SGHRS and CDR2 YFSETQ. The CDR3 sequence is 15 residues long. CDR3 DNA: TGCGCCAGCAGCCGCGGGAGTATGGGCACCGGGGAGCTGTTTTTT. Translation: CASSRGSMGTGELFF.

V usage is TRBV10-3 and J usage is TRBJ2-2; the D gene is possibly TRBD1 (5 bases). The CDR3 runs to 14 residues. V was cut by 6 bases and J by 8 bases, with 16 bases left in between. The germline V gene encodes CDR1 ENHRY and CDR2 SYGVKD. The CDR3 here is CAIRGQRFNGELFF. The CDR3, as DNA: TGTGCCATCAGGGGGCAGAGATTTAATGGGGAGCTGTTTTTT.

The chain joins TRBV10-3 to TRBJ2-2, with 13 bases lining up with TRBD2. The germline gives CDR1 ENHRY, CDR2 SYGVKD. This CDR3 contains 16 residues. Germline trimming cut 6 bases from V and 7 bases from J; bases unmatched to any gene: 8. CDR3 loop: CAIRGGTSGTDGELFF. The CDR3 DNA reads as TGTGCCATCAGGGGGGGGACTAGCGGGACGGACGGGGAGCTGTTTTTT.

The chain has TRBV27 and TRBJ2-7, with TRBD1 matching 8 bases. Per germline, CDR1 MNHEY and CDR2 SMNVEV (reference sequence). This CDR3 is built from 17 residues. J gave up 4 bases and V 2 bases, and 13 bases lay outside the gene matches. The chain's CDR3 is CASSLRGRAGGIYEQYF. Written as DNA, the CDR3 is TGTGCCAGCAGTTTACGAGGGCGGGCAGGGGGCATTTACGAGCAGTACTTC.

The CDR3 sequence is CASSLVGGTDTQYF. DNA for the CDR3: TGTGCCAGCAGCTTAGTAGGCGGGACAGATACGCAGTATTTT. The chain joins TRBV7-9 to TRBJ2-3; D is possibly TRBD2 (5 bases). The CDR3 extends over 14 amino acids. From germline, CDR1 is SEHNR and CDR2 FQNEAQ (reference sequence). V was clipped by 1 base and J by 3 bases, with 8 bases between them. The full variable domain, with the rest looked up from reference TRBV7-9 and TRBJ2-3, is DTGVSQNPRHKITKRGQNVTFRCDPISEHNRLYWYRQTLGQGPEFLTYFQNEAQLEKSRLLSDRFSAERPKGSFSTLEIQRTEQGDSAMYLCASSLVGGTDTQYFGPGTRLTVL.

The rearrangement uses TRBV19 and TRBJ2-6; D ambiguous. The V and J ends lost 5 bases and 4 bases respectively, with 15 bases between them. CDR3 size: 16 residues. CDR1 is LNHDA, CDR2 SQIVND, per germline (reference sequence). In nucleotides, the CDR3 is TGTGCCAGTAGTCTCCCAACAGTTTTGGGGGCCAACGTCCTGACTTTC. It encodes CASSLPTVLGANVLTF.

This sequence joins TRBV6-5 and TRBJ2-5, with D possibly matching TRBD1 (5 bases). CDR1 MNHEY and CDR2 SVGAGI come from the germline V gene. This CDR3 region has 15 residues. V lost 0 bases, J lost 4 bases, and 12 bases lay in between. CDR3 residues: CASSYSQVSGETQYF. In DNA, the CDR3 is TGTGCCAGCAGTTACTCACAGGTTTCGGGAGAGACCCAGTACTTC.